This entry describes one TCR beta chain. This specimen comes from a study of beta chain features in type 1 diabetes. CDR1 is SGDLS and CDR2 is YYNGEE in the germline V gene. This CDR3 spans 14 amino acids. V lost 0 bases and J lost 6, with 13 bases in between. Expressed TCRB transcripts were sequenced because the isolated RNA had all been reverse transcribed beforehand. The assay was immunoSEQ multiplex PCR, and TCRdb's table has in-frame clones only and misses some. The sample includes some 500,000 clones, about an eighth seen only once; the top ten take approximately 0.05%. This clonotype was sampled from a woman under 30 in good health. The sample comprised naive CD4+ T cells from blood. The chain has TRBV9 and TRBJ2-7; TRBD1 or TRBD2 may be the D gene (5 bases each). The chain's CDR3 is CASSVVGTHTEQYF. The CDR3 DNA follows: TGTGCCAGCAGCGTAGTTGGGACCCATACCGAGCAGTACTTC.